This T cell receptor (beta chain) was found in a study of naive and memory T cell subsets. Regarding the study as a whole: The RNA method is potentially sensitive to activation and differentiation changes.

This clonotype turned up a few times. Its antigen is unidentified. The CDR3 extends over 16 amino acids. The germline gives CDR1 MNHNS, CDR2 SASEGT. V lost 3 bases and J lost 3, with 16 bases in between. The SP2 primer and nested alpha and beta constant region primers amplified ligated cDNA in four rounds. Blood and skin TCR RNA was reverse transcribed with alpha and beta constant primers. Each CDR3 protein gets one entry after TCRdb re-called the 5' RACE reads with MiXCR. The profile covers about 62,000 distinct CDR3 sequences, with around 8% appearing a single time and around 21% taken by the ten largest. TCR cDNA received a 3' ligated oligonucleotide that carried a UMI. Reverse transcription used DNase-treated unsorted total RNA, aiming for about 1 to 1,100 ng.

V and J are TRBV6-1 and TRBJ2-3; D perhaps matches TRBD1 (6 bases). The sequence came from a female donor in good health. CDR3 amino acids: CASSERTDGATDTQYF. The DNA for the CDR3 is TGTGCCAGCAGTGAGAGGACAGACGGAGCGACAGATACGCAGTATTTT.